Presented here are 5 T cell receptor beta chains from one specimen sequenced in a study of blood T cell repertoires in COVID-19. The data were produced by immunoSEQ multiplex PCR, yet TCRdb's version contains in-frame clones alone and is incomplete. Seen here are about 94,000 clones, about four fifths observed once, and the top ten hold over 15%. The sample consisted of peripheral blood. The receptors were gathered from a human donor in a cohort sampled during active COVID-19.

The V and J genes are TRBV5-6 and TRBJ2-7, with a possible D match to TRBD1 (6 bases). The V and J ends lost 4 bases and 7 bases respectively, with 24 bases between them. There are 16 residues in the CDR3. Germline CDR1 reads SGHDT; CDR2 reads YYEEEE. The CDR3 is CASSRRTVPTPKEQYF. CDR3 sequence (DNA): TGTGCCAGCAGCCGCCGGACAGTTCCCACTCCTAAGGAGCAGTACTTC.

The chain links TRBV5-5 to TRBJ1-1; D ambiguous. Germline V gene lookup returns CDR1 SGHKS and CDR2 YYEKEE (reference sequence). This CDR3 comprises 13 residues. Trimming stripped 1 base from V and 5 bases from J, with 9 bases between. CDR3 DNA: TGTGCCAGCAGCTTGATAGGAGTGACTGAAGCTTTCTTT. It is translated as CASSLIGVTEAFF.

The DNA for the CDR3 is TGTGCCAGCAGTCAATTCTCGGGAGGCAATCAGCCCCAGCATTTT. It codes for CASSQFSGGNQPQHF. The chain couples TRBV2 to TRBJ1-5, with D unresolved. CDR1 and CDR2 (germline): SNHLY, FYNNEI. The V gene lost 5 bases and the J gene lost 2 bases, with 13 bases spanning the gap. The CDR3 loop spans 15 amino acids.

The V and J genes are TRBV28 and TRBJ1-1; a weak D match, TRBD1 (5 bases). The CDR3 sequence is 14 residues long. Per germline, CDR1 MDHEN and CDR2 SYDVKM. Trimming left V 7 bases short and J 1 base short, with 13 bases between. The CDR3 protein is CASTRGETNTEAFF. CDR3 DNA sequence: TGTGCCAGCACCCGGGGGGAAACGAACACTGAAGCTTTCTTT.

The V gene is TRBV28, the J gene TRBJ1-1; a weak D match, TRBD1 (5 bases). The V and J ends lost 2 bases and 3 bases respectively, with 10 bases between them. CDR3 length: 14 amino acids. Germline lookup yields CDR1 MDHEN and CDR2 SYDVKM. The CDR3 DNA sequence: TGTGCCAGCAGTTTAGGGGGGTGGGACACTGAAGCTTTCTTT. This encodes CASSLGGWDTEAFF. The complete variable domain, with remaining parts taken from reference TRBV28 and TRBJ1-1, reads DVKVTQSSRYLVKRTGEKVFLECVQDMDHENMFWYRQDPGLGLRLIYFSYDVKMKEKGDIPEGYSVSREKKERFSLILESASTNQTSMYLCASSLGGWDTEAFFGQGTRLTVV.